This T cell receptor beta chain was observed in a study of beta chain features in type 1 diabetes. Study outcomes and limitations: When VDJ junctions were examined, type 1 diabetes patients showed fewer insertions and more deletions. Equally in patients and controls, shorter templates might have been favored by PCR. Type 1 diabetes patients had TCRB CDR3s that were shorter (moderately but significantly so) in all four CD4+ subsets.

CDR3 length: 13 residues. Germline CDR1 GTSNPN, CDR2 SVGIG (reference sequence). The germline V and J ends were trimmed by 3 bases and 0 bases, with 6 bases remaining between them. Sorting of CD4+ naive, central memory, regulatory and stem cell-like memory cells was performed via CD45RO/CCR7/CD25/CD127/CD95/CD27. Regarding this clone: Its target is not known.

Sequencing targeted expressed TCRB transcripts, as all isolated RNA had been reverse transcribed. Measured with immunoSEQ multiplex PCR; TCRdb has only the in-frame clones, and not every one. The data hold 550,000 to 850,000 clones, with roughly 12% observed a single time. The specimen was naive CD4+ T cells from blood. The chain recombines TRBV30 with TRBJ2-4; tentatively, D is TRBD2 (6 bases). The source is a man between 18 and 29 years old with type 1 diabetes. The DNA for the CDR3 is TGTGCCTGGAGAGCGGGAGCCAAAAACATTCAGTACTTC. This encodes CAWRAGAKNIQYF. The full variable domain, its missing parts supplied by reference TRBV30 and TRBJ2-4, is SQTIHQWPATLVQPVGSPLSLECTVEGTSNPNLYWYRQAAGRGLQLLFYSVGIGQISSEVPQNLSASRPQDRQFILSSKKLLLSDSGFYLCAWRAGAKNIQYFGAGTRLSVL.